Each of the 29 T cell receptor beta chains below was sequenced from the same sample in a study of Graves' ophthalmopathy and Graves' hyperthyroidism. Amplification of TCR beta CDR3 regions used RNA transcripts. First-round RT-PCR relied on HTBI primers, and a second-round multiplex PCR came next. TCRdb reanalysed the multiplex PCR reads using MiXCR and keeps one entry per CDR3 protein. The sample yields 150,000 to 200,000 distinct CDR3 sequences, roughly 37% seen once. The sample consisted of peripheral blood. All receptors come from a woman in her thirties or forties with Graves' ophthalmopathy.

In its sample, this clonotype was seen many times. The rearrangement joins TRBV11-3 to TRBJ2-2; D is unresolved. Germline V lookup: CDR1 SGHNT, CDR2 YENEEA. Trimming took off 5 bases at V and 4 bases at J, with 17 bases between the two ends. This CDR3 is 16 amino acids long. In DNA form, the CDR3 reads TGTGCCAGCAGCCCTAGACCCTTCGATGGCACCGGGGAGCTGTTTTTT. It translates to CASSPRPFDGTGELFF.

V gene TRBV7-2 combines with J gene TRBJ1-5; D gene uncertain. Trimming left V 1 base short and J 1 base short, with 5 bases between. This CDR3 is 14 amino acids long. Germline-derived CDR1 and CDR2 are SGHTA and FQGNSA. The CDR3 reads CASSLGLSNQPQHF. DNA for the CDR3: TGTGCCAGCAGCTTAGGACTGAGCAATCAGCCCCAGCATTTT.

This clonotype occurred many times. The J gene is TRBJ1-2, the V gene TRBV12-3 or TRBV12-4; unclear D gene. The CDR3 runs to 16 residues. The V end was cut by 5 bases, the J end by 1 base, with 17 bases between. In DNA form, the CDR3 reads TGTGCCAGCAGTCCTTCGCTGGTGGGTAGTAACTATGGCTACACCTTC. Its protein product is CASSPSLVGSNYGYTF.

CDR3 loop: CASSDGGQGSYEQYF. For the CDR3, the DNA is TGTGCCAGCAGCGATGGAGGACAGGGGTCCTACGAGCAGTACTTC. The chain has TRBV9 and TRBJ2-7, with 9 bases fitting TRBD1. The CDR3 loop spans 15 amino acids. Per the germline V gene, CDR1 is SGDLS and CDR2 is YYNGEE. The V segment lost 3 bases and the J segment 1 base; nucleotides outside the gene matches: 5.

The rearrangement uses TRBV28 and TRBJ1-6, with 8 positions matching TRBD1. Trimming removed 8 bases from V and 8 bases from J; junction bases left unmatched: 2. This CDR3 comprises 12 residues. Germline assignment: CDR1 MDHEN and CDR2 SYDVKM. The CDR3 spells CASGQGDSPLHF. CDR3 coding DNA: TGTGCCAGCGGACAGGGTGATTCACCCCTCCACTTT.

This clonotype was observed a single time. The V and J genes are TRBV6-1 and TRBJ1-2; 8 bases align to TRBD1. The CDR3 covers 13 residues. Germline V lookup: CDR1 MNHNS, CDR2 SASEGT. With V trimmed by 6 bases and J by 8 bases, 8 bases remained unmatched. The CDR3 DNA reads TGTGCCAGCAGACCCGGACAGGGAGTAGGCTACACCTTC. Its protein is CASRPGQGVGYTF.

The table lists this clonotype with many counts. This chain uses TRBV5-1 with TRBJ2-3; D uncertain. Trimming removed 3 bases from V and 6 bases from J, with 5 bases in between. Germline lookup yields CDR1 SGHRS and CDR2 YFSETQ. This CDR3 has 11 residues. CDR3 sequence reads: CASSWSDTQYF. CDR3 nucleotide sequence: TGCGCCAGCAGCTGGTCTGATACGCAGTATTTT.

The chain has TRBV13 and TRBJ2-2; TRBD1 aligns across 9 bases. The CDR3 sequence is 17 residues long. Per the germline V gene, CDR1 is PRHDT and CDR2 is FYEKMQ (reference sequence). Trimming cost V 5 bases and J 4 bases; bases outside gene matches: 11. The CDR3 DNA follows: TGTGCCAGCAGCCCACGCGACAGGGGGGATGGCACCGGGGAGCTGTTTTTT. It codes for CASSPRDRGDGTGELFF. Together with reference TRBV13 and TRBJ2-2, the CDR3 gives the full variable domain: AAGVIQSPRHLIKEKRETATLKCYPIPRHDTVYWYQQGPGQDPQFLISFYEKMQSDKGSIPDRFSAQQFSDYHSELNMSSLELGDSALYFCASSPRDRGDGTGELFFGEGSRLTVL.

This clonotype appeared once. This rearrangement joins TRBV20-1 to TRBJ1-5; D gene uncertain. V was cut by 2 bases and J by 5 bases, with 10 bases left in between. This CDR3 has 13 amino acids. Germline V lookup: CDR1 DFQATT, CDR2 SNEGSKA (reference sequence). The CDR3 loop is CSARSTVHQPQHF. The CDR3 DNA follows: TGCAGTGCTAGATCGACGGTCCATCAGCCCCAGCATTTT.

On this clonotype: A much larger clone differs by one base, so this may be a read error. The CDR3 carries no conserved terminal phenylalanine or tryptophan, so it likely arises from a read error. The V call is TRBV3-1, the J call TRBJ1-1; D gene ambiguous. CDR3 length: 15 amino acids. V gave up 1 base and J gave up 0 bases, with 9 bases separating them. From germline, CDR1 is LGHDT and CDR2 YNNKEL (reference sequence). The CDR3 nucleotides are TGTGCCAGCAGCCAAGGGCAGGCCCTGAACACTGAAGCTTTCCTT. Translated: CASSQGQALNTEAFL.

This clonotype was seen at least ten times. The chain uses TRBV4-2 and TRBJ1-1; no reliable D call. This CDR3 contains 15 residues. Deletions cut 0 bases from V and 2 bases from J, with 10 bases between. In germline, CDR1 is LGHNA, CDR2 YNFKEQ. The CDR3 protein is CASSQEGNGNTEAFF. CDR3 DNA: TGTGCCAGCAGCCAAGAGGGTAATGGAAACACTGAAGCTTTCTTT.

The chain recombines TRBV28 with TRBJ2-7; 7 nucleotides line up with TRBD2. The CDR3 loop spans 14 amino acids. Trimming cost V 1 base and J 1 base; bases outside gene matches: 1. Germline lookup yields CDR1 MDHEN and CDR2 SYDVKM. The CDR3 DNA sequence: TGTGCCAGCAGTTTATTGGGACTATCCTACGAGCAGTACTTC. This translates into CASSLLGLSYEQYF.

Ten or more counts support this clonotype. The chain joins TRBV6-5 to TRBJ2-2; no clear D gene. The CDR3 runs 13 residues. The germline gives CDR1 MNHEY, CDR2 SVGAGI. V lost 7 bases to trimming and J lost 5 bases, with 11 bases between them. The CDR3 here is CASTLSSTGELFF. The CDR3 coding sequence is TGTGCCAGCACCCTCTCCTCGACCGGGGAGCTGTTTTTT.

This clonotype was observed many times. The gene calls are TRBV7-2 and TRBJ1-5; D not certain. CDR1 and CDR2 (germline): SGHTA, FQGNSA. Between the trimmed V and J ends, which lost 4 bases and 3 bases, there was a span of 10 bases. CDR3 length equals 14 residues. The CDR3 DNA reads as TGTGCCAGCAGCTCGGACGGAAACAATCAGCCCCAGCATTTT. The encoded protein is CASSSDGNNQPQHF.

This clonotype was recorded at least ten times. The rearrangement uses TRBV4-1 and TRBJ1-2, with D possibly TRBD1 on 6 matching bases. Trimming removed 3 bases at V and 1 base at J, with 9 bases between. The CDR3 has 14 residues. The germline gives CDR1 MGHRA, CDR2 YSYEKL. The DNA of the CDR3 is TGCGCCAGCAGCCACCAGGGGCGTAACTATGGCTACACCTTC. It codes for CASSHQGRNYGYTF.

The chain has TRBV11-3 and TRBJ1-2, with D unresolved. The CDR3 runs 13 residues. Germline V CDR1 and CDR2: SGHNT, YENEEA. V was trimmed by 0 bases and J by 4 bases, leaving 6 bases between them. For the CDR3, the DNA is TGTGCCAGCAGCTTAGATCCCTCCTATGGCTACACCTTC. It is translated as CASSLDPSYGYTF.

This clonotype was detected many times. The gene calls are TRBV19 and TRBJ1-2, with 8 bases lining up with TRBD1. V lost 8 bases, J lost 2 bases, and 10 bases stayed unmatched. From germline, CDR1 is LNHDA and CDR2 SQIVND (reference sequence). There are 15 residues in the CDR3. CDR3 sequence: CASGLGRQGNYGYTF. The CDR3 coding sequence is TGTGCCAGTGGACTGGGGAGACAGGGGAACTATGGCTACACCTTC.

V is TRBV7-8 and J is TRBJ2-5; tentatively, D is TRBD1 (6 bases). There are 14 residues in the CDR3. The germline V and J ends were trimmed by 4 bases and 8 bases, with 17 bases remaining between them. Per the germline V gene, CDR1 is SGHVS and CDR2 is FQNEAQ. The CDR3 nucleotides read TGTGCCAGCAGCTACGACAGGTTCGCTTCAACCCAGTACTTC. This codes for CASSYDRFASTQYF.

This sequence joins TRBV19 and TRBJ2-7, with 10 bases matching TRBD1. Germline V gene lookup returns CDR1 LNHDA and CDR2 SQIVND (reference sequence). Trimming at V came to 7 bases and at J to 7 bases, leaving 7 bases not matched to a gene. The CDR3 has 13 residues. The CDR3 protein is CASKGQGVVEQYF. The CDR3 DNA follows: TGTGCCAGTAAAGGACAGGGGGTTGTTGAGCAGTACTTC.

The CDR3 bases are TGTGCCAGCAGTTCGACCAAACTAGCGGGGGATTACTACGAGCAGTACTTC. It codes for CASSSTKLAGDYYEQYF. The chain carries TRBV27 and TRBJ2-7; 11 nucleotides line up with TRBD2. Looked up from germline, CDR1 is MNHEY and CDR2 is SMNVEV (reference sequence). The trim removed 4 bases at V and 3 bases at J, leaving 11 bases unmatched. This CDR3 spans 17 amino acids.

This clonotype was recorded at least ten times. The chain joins TRBV12-3 or TRBV12-4 to TRBJ2-5, with 7 bases fitting TRBD2. The CDR3 consists of 16 residues. Losses at the gene ends were 6 bases for V and 0 bases for J; bases not matched to a gene: 10. The CDR3 nucleotides read TGTGCCAGCAGCTCACCTAGCGGTCAATACCAAGAGACCCAGTACTTC. Amino acid sequence: CASSSPSGQYQETQYF.

The genes are TRBV20-1 and TRBJ2-5, with TRBD1 as a possible D gene (5 bases). The CDR3 sequence is 11 residues long. Germline V gene sequence: CDR1 DFQATT, CDR2 SNEGSKA (reference sequence). V was clipped by 7 bases and J by 2 bases, with 8 bases between them. The CDR3 sequence is CSGNRQETQYF. DNA for the CDR3: TGCAGTGGGAACAGGCAAGAGACCCAGTACTTC.

This clonotype showed up many times. CDR3 protein: CASSSGLVGQETQYF. In nucleotides, the CDR3 is TGTGCCAGCAGCTCCGGACTAGTGGGACAAGAGACCCAGTACTTC. V and J are TRBV5-4 and TRBJ2-5; 7 bases are shared with TRBD2. The V segment lost 3 bases and the J segment 2 bases; nucleotides outside the gene matches: 7. Germline CDR1 and CDR2: SGHNT and YYREEE (reference sequence). This CDR3 contains 15 residues.

At least ten counts were recorded for this clonotype. This sequence joins TRBV2 and TRBJ1-2; 10 nucleotides align to TRBD1. The CDR3 extends over 15 amino acids. J lost 7 bases, V lost 4 bases, and 9 bases had no gene match. The germline gives CDR1 SNHLY, CDR2 FYNNEI. The CDR3 nucleotides read TGTGCCAGCAGTGGGCAGACAGGGGGCTTTGGTGGCTACACCTTC. This gives the protein CASSGQTGGFGGYTF.

This clonotype was detected many times. This chain connects TRBV7-9 to TRBJ2-7, with TRBD2 matching over 7 bases. Germline V gene sequence: CDR1 SEHNR, CDR2 FQNEAQ (reference sequence). The trim removed 5 bases at V and 4 bases at J, leaving 14 bases unmatched. CDR3 length: 16 amino acids. DNA of the CDR3: TGTGCCAGCAGCCCCCCCTCGAGTGCGGGAGTGTACGAGCAGTACTTC. It specifies CASSPPSSAGVYEQYF.

This clonotype has a single count. V is TRBV30 and J is TRBJ1-1; no reliable D call. This CDR3 spans 12 amino acids. Per germline, CDR1 GTSNPN and CDR2 SVGIG (reference sequence). Between the trimmed V and J ends, which lost 0 bases and 6 bases, there was a span of 8 bases. Here the CDR3 reads CAWSVPRAEAFF. Here the CDR3 DNA reads TGTGCCTGGAGTGTACCTAGGGCTGAAGCTTTCTTT.

The chain couples TRBV29-1 to TRBJ2-7; no reliable D call. There are 12 residues in the CDR3. Germline CDR1 SQVTM, CDR2 ANQGSEA. Trimming left V 4 bases short and J 1 base short, with 8 bases between. The CDR3 coding sequence is TGCAGCGTTGTGAACAGTTCCTACGAGCAGTACTTC. This encodes CSVVNSSYEQYF.

In its sample, this clonotype was seen many times. The rearrangement joins TRBV7-3 to TRBJ1-2; 7 bases fit TRBD1. This CDR3 comprises 15 residues. V gave up 5 bases and J gave up 6 bases; unmatched junction bases: 12. CDR1 and CDR2 from the germline V gene are SGHTA and FQGTGA. Here the CDR3 DNA reads TGTGCCAGCAGCCCTAGACGGGACAGCCTTAATGGCTACACCTTC. Its translation is CASSPRRDSLNGYTF. The whole variable domain, remainder taken from reference TRBV7-3 and TRBJ1-2, is GAGVSQTPSNKVTEKGKYVELRCDPISGHTALYWYRQSLGQGPEFLIYFQGTGAADDSGLPNDRFFAVRPEGSVSTLKIQRTERGDSAVYLCASSPRRDSLNGYTFGSGTRLTVV.

This clonotype was observed at least ten times. The chain combines TRBV5-1 with TRBJ2-2; 7 bases agree with TRBD1. V gave up 4 bases and J gave up 7 bases; unmatched junction bases: 7. Germline CDR1 SGHRS, CDR2 YFSETQ. This CDR3 is built from 14 residues. The CDR3: CASSTVTGYGELFF. The CDR3 coding sequence is TGCGCCAGCAGCACCGTGACAGGGTACGGGGAGCTGTTTTTT.